The subject of this entry is one TCR beta chain. The antigen remains undetermined. By way of CD45RO/CCR7/CD25/CD127/CD95/CD27, the CD4+ regulatory, stem cell-like memory, central memory and naive cells were sorted. This entry belongs to a study of beta chain features in type 1 diabetes. Study-level results: Patients with Type 1 diabetes showed moderately but significantly shorter TCRB CDR3s in all four CD4+ subsets.

Isolated RNA was reverse transcribed in full, so expressed TCRB transcripts were sequenced. Sequencing was performed with immunoSEQ multiplex PCR; in TCRdb, only in-frame clones are kept and a portion is missing. Among 400,000 or so clones, 8.5% to 10% were seen once, and the ten largest hold about 0.6%. V was cut by 0 bases and J by 7 bases, with 9 bases left in between. The CDR3 has 13 amino acids. In germline, CDR1 is LGHNA, CDR2 YSLEER. The rearrangement joins TRBV4-3 to TRBJ1-2; weak D call: TRBD1 (6 bases). Sequences were obtained from central memory CD4+ T cells from blood. This clonotype originated in a man between 25 and 39 years old with type 1 diabetes. In DNA form, the CDR3 reads TGCGCCAGCAGCCAAGATCTGGGGGCTGGCTACACCTTC. It encodes CASSQDLGAGYTF.